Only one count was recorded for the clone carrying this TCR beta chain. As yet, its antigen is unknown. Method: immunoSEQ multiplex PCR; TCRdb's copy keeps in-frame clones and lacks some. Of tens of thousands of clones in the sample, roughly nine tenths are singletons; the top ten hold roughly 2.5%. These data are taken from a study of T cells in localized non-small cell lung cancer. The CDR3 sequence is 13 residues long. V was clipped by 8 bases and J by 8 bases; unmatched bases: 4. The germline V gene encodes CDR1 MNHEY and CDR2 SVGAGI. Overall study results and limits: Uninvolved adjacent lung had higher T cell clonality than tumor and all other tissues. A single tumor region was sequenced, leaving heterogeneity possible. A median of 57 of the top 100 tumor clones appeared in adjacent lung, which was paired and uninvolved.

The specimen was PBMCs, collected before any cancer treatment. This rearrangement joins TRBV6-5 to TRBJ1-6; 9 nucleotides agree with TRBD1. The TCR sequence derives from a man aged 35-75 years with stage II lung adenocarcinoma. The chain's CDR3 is CASARDRDSPLHF. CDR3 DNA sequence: TGTGCCAGCGCTCGGGACAGGGATTCACCCCTCCACTTT.